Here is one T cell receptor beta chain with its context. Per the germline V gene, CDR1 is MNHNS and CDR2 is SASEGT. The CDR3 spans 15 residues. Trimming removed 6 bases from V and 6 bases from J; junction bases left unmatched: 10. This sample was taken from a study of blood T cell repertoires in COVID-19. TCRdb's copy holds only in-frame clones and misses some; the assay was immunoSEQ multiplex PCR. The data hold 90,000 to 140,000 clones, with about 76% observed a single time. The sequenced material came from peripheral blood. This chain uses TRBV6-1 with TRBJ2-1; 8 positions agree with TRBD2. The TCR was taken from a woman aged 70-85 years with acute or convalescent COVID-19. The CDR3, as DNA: TGTGCCAGCAGGACGAGCGGGGGACTCCCCAATGAGCAGTTCTTC. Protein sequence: CASRTSGGLPNEQFF.